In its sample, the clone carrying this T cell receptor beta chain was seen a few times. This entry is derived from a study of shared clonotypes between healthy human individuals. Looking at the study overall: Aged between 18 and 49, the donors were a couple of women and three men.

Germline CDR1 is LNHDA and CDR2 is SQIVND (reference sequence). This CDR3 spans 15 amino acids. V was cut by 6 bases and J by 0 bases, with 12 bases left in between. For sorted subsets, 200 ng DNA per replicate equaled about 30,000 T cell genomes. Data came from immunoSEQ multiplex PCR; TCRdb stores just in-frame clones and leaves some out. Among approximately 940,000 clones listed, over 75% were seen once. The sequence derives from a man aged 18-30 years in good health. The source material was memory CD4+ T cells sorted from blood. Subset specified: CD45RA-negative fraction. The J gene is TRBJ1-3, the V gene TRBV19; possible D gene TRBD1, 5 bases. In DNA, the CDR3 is TGTGCCAGTAGGGAAGGGGACCGCTCTGGAAACACCATATATTTT. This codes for CASREGDRSGNTIYF.